The sequence of this TCR beta chain was determined in a study of OX40 agonist ivuxolimab in advanced cancers. General observations from the study: The 0.1-3.0 mg/kg partial responders had among the lowest clonal expansion.

Assay: immunoSEQ multiplex PCR; the TCRdb copy retains only in-frame clones and omits some. The data hold over 75,000 clones, with roughly nine tenths observed a single time. This clone was recorded only once. What it binds is not known. The CDR3 covers 14 residues. Germline CDR1 and CDR2: MNHNY and SVGAGI (reference sequence). V was clipped by 6 bases and J by 3 bases; unmatched bases: 8. This clonotype originated in an adult with an advanced solid tumor such as melanoma, head and neck, liver or kidney cancer. Sequences were derived from CD4+ or CD8+ T cells sorted from blood, sampled in a trial of the OX40 agonist ivuxolimab. This rearrangement joins TRBV6-6 to TRBJ2-7; 7 bases are a match to TRBD1. The CDR3 bases are TGTGCCAGCAGCCGGACAGGTGGAATCTACGAGCAGTACTTC. This translates into CASSRTGGIYEQYF.